The 30 T cell receptor beta chains in this list originate from one sample, sequenced in a study of response to subunit inactivated influenza vaccine. Using its own MiXCR run on the RT-PCR reads, TCRdb lists one record per CDR3 protein. The profile shows approximately 530,000 distinct CDR3 sequences, 10% to 15% of them singletons. The sequenced sample was PBMCs from blood, obtained roughly 6 weeks after vaccination. These receptors were taken from a man aged 45 to 65 who received an inactivated influenza vaccine.

This clonotype showed up just a few times. This sequence joins TRBV28 and TRBJ2-3; 8 bases agree with TRBD2. CDR1 MDHEN and CDR2 SYDVKM come from the germline V gene. The CDR3 has 15 amino acids. The ends lost 4 bases at V and 4 bases at J; junction bases unmatched: 7. CDR3 DNA: TGTGCCAGCAGTTCGGGACTAGTCGTCGCAGATACGCAGTATTTT. Translating gives CASSSGLVVADTQYF.

This clonotype has only a few counts. The V call is TRBV7-2, the J call TRBJ1-5; no firm D call. The V end lost 1 base, the J end lost 3 bases, and 7 bases lay between the germline ends. Germline CDR1 and CDR2: SGHTA and FQGNSA. The CDR3 is made up of 14 amino acids. For the CDR3, the DNA is TGTGCCAGCAGCTTAGAAGGGTTCAATCAGCCCCAGCATTTT. This sequence encodes CASSLEGFNQPQHF.

This clonotype has only a few counts. The chain joins TRBV7-2 to TRBJ2-1; D is perhaps TRBD2 (5 bases). From germline, CDR1 is SGHTA and CDR2 FQGNSA. This CDR3 is built from 14 residues. Trimming left V 5 bases short and J 7 bases short, with 15 bases between. CDR3 coding DNA: TGTGCCAGCAGCCCCGGGATCCTACCAAATGAGCAGTTCTTC. This sequence encodes CASSPGILPNEQFF.

The table lists this clonotype with a few counts. This rearrangement joins TRBV6-2 or TRBV6-3 to TRBJ1-2; TRBD1 aligns across 8 bases. Germline V CDR1 and CDR2: MNHEY, SVGEGT. The CDR3 loop spans 14 amino acids. J gave up 4 bases and V 6 bases, and 7 bases lay outside the gene matches. The CDR3 DNA is TGTGCCAGCAGATCGACAGGGGATCCCTATGGCTACACCTTC. Translating it yields CASRSTGDPYGYTF.

This rearrangement joins TRBV5-1 to TRBJ2-3; D unresolved. The CDR3 totals 17 residues. Germline lookup yields CDR1 SGHRS and CDR2 YFSETQ. Trimming left V 0 bases short and J 2 bases short, with 16 bases between. CDR3 nucleotide sequence: TGCGCCAGCAGCTTGGACTTGAGCGCCGTATCCACAGATACGCAGTATTTT. Translating it yields CASSLDLSAVSTDTQYF.

The chain employs TRBV7-9 and TRBJ1-3, with TRBD1 as a possible D gene (6 bases). Trimming took 7 bases from V and 6 from J, leaving 16 bases between them. This CDR3 spans 14 amino acids. Germline V lookup: CDR1 SEHNR, CDR2 FQNEAQ (reference sequence). As DNA, the CDR3 is TGTGCCAGCACCGTTCGGACAGCGCAAAACACCATATATTTT. It specifies CASTVRTAQNTIYF.

This chain connects TRBV20-1 to TRBJ1-5; 7 positions agree with TRBD1. After removal of 1 base from V and 5 bases from J, the junction contained 11 bases not matched to a gene. The V gene's germline CDR1 is DFQATT and CDR2 SNEGSKA (reference sequence). The CDR3 consists of 16 residues. CDR3 sequence reads: CSARAPETGSHQPQHF. DNA for the CDR3: TGCAGTGCTAGAGCCCCCGAGACAGGGAGCCATCAGCCCCAGCATTTT.

V is TRBV12-3 or TRBV12-4 and J is TRBJ1-5, with D unclear. V lost 3 bases to trimming and J lost 3 bases, with 6 bases between them. There are 13 residues in the CDR3. The CDR3 region has the DNA TGTGCCAGCAGTTTCACGTACAATCAGCCCCAGCATTTT. Amino acid sequence: CASSFTYNQPQHF.

The CDR3 DNA reads TGTGCCAGCTCGACATACAACACCGGGGAGCTGTTTTTT. It yields the protein CASSTYNTGELFF. The chain combines TRBV7-9 with TRBJ2-2; D gene uncertain. V gave up 8 bases and J gave up 2 bases, with 9 bases separating them. CDR3 size: 13 residues. Germline-derived CDR1 and CDR2 are SEHNR and FQNEAQ (reference sequence).

The rearrangement links TRBV6-5 to TRBJ2-7, with 14 bases identical to TRBD2. CDR1 and CDR2 from the germline V gene are MNHEY and SVGAGI. Trimming at V came to 1 base and at J to 6 bases, leaving 5 bases not matched to a gene. This CDR3 has 16 amino acids. In DNA form, the CDR3 reads TGTGCCAGCAGTTACTTACGACTAGCGGGGGGGCTCGAGCAGTACTTC. It codes for CASSYLRLAGGLEQYF.

The chain combines TRBV12-3 or TRBV12-4 with TRBJ2-7; D gene unclear. The V end lost 5 bases, the J end lost 2 bases, and 7 bases lay between the germline ends. The CDR3 contains 12 residues. CDR3 nucleotide sequence: TGTGCCAGCAGTCAGTCCCCCTACGAGCAGTACTTC. It is translated as CASSQSPYEQYF.

This clonotype was detected a few times. The chain is built from TRBV4-2 and TRBJ2-1, with D unresolved. The V gene lost 1 base and the J gene lost 7 bases, with 5 bases spanning the gap. CDR1 and CDR2 from the germline V gene are LGHNA and YNFKEQ. This CDR3 region has 12 residues. The CDR3: CASSQVRNEQFF. DNA of the CDR3: TGTGCCAGCAGCCAAGTAAGGAATGAGCAGTTCTTC.

This clonotype was counted a few times. The genes are TRBV7-6 and TRBJ2-7; D uncertain. V was shortened by 5 bases and J by 6 bases, with 14 bases between the two germline ends. The CDR3 covers 13 residues. CDR1 is SGHVS and CDR2 is FNYEAQ in the germline V gene. The CDR3 is CASSADVTGEQYF. In nucleotides, the CDR3 is TGTGCCAGCAGCGCCGACGTAACGGGCGAGCAGTACTTC.

The gene calls are TRBV2 and TRBJ1-1; no reliable D call. Germline V gene lookup returns CDR1 SNHLY and CDR2 FYNNEI. The length of the CDR3 is 12 residues. The V and J ends lost 8 bases and 11 bases respectively, with 18 bases between them. CDR3 region: CASVLAVPTAFF. The CDR3 coding sequence is TGTGCCAGCGTCCTGGCAGTCCCAACGGCTTTCTTT.

The V and J genes are TRBV20-1 and TRBJ2-1, with D uncertain. The CDR3 totals 15 residues. CDR1 and CDR2 from the germline V gene are DFQATT and SNEGSKA (reference sequence). V was trimmed by 0 bases and J by 8 bases, leaving 17 bases between them. CDR3 protein: CSARDITEIHYEQFF. DNA of the CDR3: TGCAGTGCTAGAGATATTACAGAAATTCACTATGAGCAGTTCTTC.

This clonotype occurred a few times. The J gene is TRBJ2-7, the V gene TRBV7-8; D may be TRBD1 or TRBD2 (6 bases each). V shed 4 bases and J shed 1 base, with 20 bases lying between them. The germline V gene has CDR1 SGHVS and CDR2 FQNEAQ. This CDR3 is built from 17 residues. CDR3 bases: TGTGCCAGCAGCTGGGCTAGGGGGGCAGGGCGGTCCTACGAGCAGTACTTC. Encoded protein: CASSWARGAGRSYEQYF.

This clonotype was recorded only once. The rearrangement uses TRBV5-1 and TRBJ2-4; 11 positions agree with TRBD2. Matching the DNA end better, TRBJ2-1 makes the J call doubtful. The CDR3 loop spans 15 amino acids. Germline CDR1 SGHRS, CDR2 YFSETQ. CDR3 nucleotide sequence: TGCGCCAGCAGCAGCGGGACTAGCGGTAAAAACATTCAGTTCTTC. Its protein product is CASSSGTSGKNIQFF.

This clonotype turned up a few times. This chain uses TRBV7-7 with TRBJ2-7; 11 bases match TRBD1. The CDR3 totals 15 residues. With 3 bases clipped from V and 6 bases from J, the junction kept 7 bases outside the gene matches. The germline CDR1 and CDR2 sequences are SSHAT and FNYEAQ (reference sequence). CDR3 in DNA: TGTGCCAGCAGCTTGGGGACAGGGGGTTTGGGCGAGCAGTACTTC. Translating gives CASSLGTGGLGEQYF.

This clonotype was observed a handful of times. The genes are TRBV20-1 and TRBJ2-2; 8 positions agree with TRBD1. This CDR3 region has 14 residues. The germline V gene has CDR1 DFQATT and CDR2 SNEGSKA (reference sequence). V was pared by 3 bases and J by 6 bases, with 6 bases of the junction left unmatched. The DNA of the CDR3 is TGCAGTGCTAGCCGGACAGGGTGGGCCGGGGAGCTGTTTTTT. It specifies CSASRTGWAGELFF.

The gene calls are TRBV5-6 and TRBJ1-2; D not resolved. The CDR3 has 14 amino acids. V lost 0 bases and J 2 bases, leaving 8 bases between the germline ends. Germline-derived CDR1 and CDR2 are SGHDT and YYEEEE. This chain's CDR3 is CASSLAMENYGYTF. The CDR3 DNA follows: TGTGCCAGCAGCTTGGCCATGGAGAACTATGGCTACACCTTC.

Many counts were recorded for this clonotype. This chain connects TRBV12-3 or TRBV12-4 to TRBJ1-4; a weak D match, TRBD1 (6 bases). CDR3 length: 12 amino acids. The ends were cut back, 6 bases at V and 8 bases at J, with 10 bases in the middle. CDR3 nucleotides: TGTGCCAGCAGACGACAGGAAGAAAAACTGTTTTTT. The encoded protein is CASRRQEEKLFF.

This clonotype was seen repeatedly, ten times or more. J is TRBJ2-1 and V is TRBV7-6, with unresolved D. Trimming removed 5 bases at V and 7 bases at J, with 9 bases between. The CDR3 consists of 12 residues. CDR1 SGHVS and CDR2 FNYEAQ come from the germline V gene. Written as DNA, the CDR3 is TGTGCCAGCAGCCTGACATGGAATGAGCAGTTCTTC. Encoded protein: CASSLTWNEQFF.

In its sample, this clonotype was seen a few times. The rearrangement links TRBV20-1 to TRBJ2-1, with D possibly TRBD1 on 5 matching bases. V lost 3 bases to trimming and J lost 5 bases, with 14 bases between them. The CDR3 totals 14 residues. Germline V gene lookup returns CDR1 DFQATT and CDR2 SNEGSKA (reference sequence). The CDR3 nucleotides are TGCAGTGCTAGCAGGGTTAGTTGGAACAATGAGCAGTTCTTC. As protein: CSASRVSWNNEQFF.

The rearrangement joins TRBV15 to TRBJ2-1; D may be TRBD1 (5 bases). Germline V gives CDR1 LNHNV, CDR2 YYDKDF (reference sequence). The CDR3 consists of 15 residues. V was cut by 3 bases and J by 0 bases, with 9 bases left in between. CDR3 nucleotide sequence: TGTGCCACCAGCAGGGGGCAGGACTCCTACAATGAGCAGTTCTTC. Translated: CATSRGQDSYNEQFF. Combining the CDR3 with reference TRBV15 and TRBJ2-1 gives the whole variable domain DAMVIQNPRYQVTQFGKPVTLSCSQTLNHNVMYWYQQKSSQAPKLLFHYYDKDFNNEADTPDNFQSRRPNTSFCFLDIRSPGLGDTAMYLCATSRGQDSYNEQFFGPGTRLTVL.

The chain couples TRBV28 to TRBJ1-2; 7 bases are shared with TRBD1. Germline V gives CDR1 MDHEN, CDR2 SYDVKM. V was clipped by 8 bases and J by 2 bases; unmatched bases: 2. There are 12 residues in the CDR3. In DNA, the CDR3 is TGTGCCAGCCAGGGACAGAACTATGGCTACACCTTC. Its protein product is CASQGQNYGYTF.

The table lists this clonotype with a few counts. The rearrangement links TRBV7-2 to TRBJ1-2; 9 nucleotides match TRBD1. V lost 4 bases to trimming and J lost 4 bases; unmatched junction nucleotides: 13. The CDR3 covers 17 residues. Germline V gene data show CDR1 as SGHTA and CDR2 as FQGNSA. CDR3 nucleotides: TGTGCCAGCAGCTGGGCACCGGGACAGGGAGGATCCTATGGCTACACCTTC. It codes for CASSWAPGQGGSYGYTF. The variable domain in full, completed from reference TRBV7-2 and TRBJ1-2, reads GAGVSQSPSNKVTEKGKDVELRCDPISGHTALYWYRQSLGQGLEFLIYFQGNSAPDKSGLPSDRFSAERTGGSVSTLTIQRTQQEDSAVYLCASSWAPGQGGSYGYTFGSGTRLTVV.

This clonotype was counted a single time. The rearrangement links TRBV20-1 to TRBJ2-5, with a weak D call TRBD1 (5 bases). Trimming took off 0 bases at V and 4 bases at J, with 15 bases between the two ends. CDR3 length equals 15 residues. Germline V gene data show CDR1 as DFQATT and CDR2 as SNEGSKA (reference sequence). CDR3 nucleotide sequence: TGCAGTGCTAGAGAAGGGGTTCCTAGAGCAGAGACCCAGTACTTC. This encodes CSAREGVPRAETQYF.

The V and J genes are TRBV6-1 and TRBJ2-7; 7 bases map to TRBD1. CDR1 and CDR2 from the germline V gene are MNHNS and SASEGT. V lost 7 bases, J lost 2 bases, and 8 bases stayed unmatched. The CDR3 totals 14 residues. CDR3 amino acids: CASTDPGQTYEQYF. Here the CDR3 DNA reads TGTGCCAGCACAGACCCGGGACAGACCTACGAGCAGTACTTC.

The chain recombines TRBV20-1 with TRBJ2-2; D is ambiguous. Germline V lookup: CDR1 DFQATT, CDR2 SNEGSKA (reference sequence). V shed 3 bases and J shed 0 bases, with 5 bases lying between them. CDR3 size: 13 residues. The CDR3 here is CSASGPNTGELFF. The CDR3, as DNA: TGCAGTGCTAGTGGGCCGAACACCGGGGAGCTGTTTTTT.

This clonotype was seen ten or more times. This chain joins TRBV18 and TRBJ1-2; TRBD1 agrees at 7 bases. The germline gives CDR1 KGHSH, CDR2 LQKENI. CDR3 size: 14 residues. Trimming cost V 1 base and J 2 bases; bases outside gene matches: 1. The CDR3 reads CASSPQGQNYGYTF. CDR3 in DNA: TGTGCCAGCTCACCACAGGGACAGAACTATGGCTACACCTTC.